Following are 15 T cell receptor beta chains from one sample sequenced in a study of early T cells in non-severe SARS-CoV-2 infection. Using its own MiXCR run on the 5' RACE reads, TCRdb lists one record per CDR3 protein. The repertoire holds 68,000 or so distinct CDR3 sequences, with approximately 10% as singletons. The sequencing input was whole blood. These TCRs come from an adult who was a healthcare worker with PCR-confirmed SARS-CoV-2 infection or an uninfected control (not recorded which).

This clonotype occurred many times. The chain uses TRBV7-2 and TRBJ1-2, with D perhaps matching TRBD1 (6 bases). Trimming stripped 5 bases from V and 4 bases from J, with 11 bases between. Germline values: CDR1 SGHTA, CDR2 FQGNSA. The length of the CDR3 is 13 residues. CDR3: CASSAGHRYGYTF. The DNA for the CDR3 is TGTGCCAGCAGCGCGGGACATCGCTATGGCTACACCTTC. The full variable domain, its missing parts supplied by reference TRBV7-2 and TRBJ1-2, is GAGVSQSPSNKVTEKGKDVELRCDPISGHTALYWYRQSLGQGLEFLIYFQGNSAPDKSGLPSDRFSAERTGGSVSTLTIQRTQQEDSAVYLCASSAGHRYGYTFGSGTRLTVV.

This clonotype was observed a handful of times. The chain combines TRBV9 with TRBJ2-7; D gene uncertain. The V end lost 0 bases, the J end lost 5 bases, and 9 bases lay between the germline ends. From germline, CDR1 is SGDLS and CDR2 YYNGEE. The CDR3 spans 13 residues. CDR3 protein: CASSVGPADEQYF. CDR3 nucleotides: TGTGCCAGCAGCGTAGGTCCTGCGGACGAGCAGTACTTC.

This clonotype turned up a few times. The chain employs TRBV7-9 and TRBJ2-3; perhaps TRBD2 as D (5 bases). There are 16 residues in the CDR3. Germline-derived CDR1 and CDR2 are SEHNR and FQNEAQ (reference sequence). Trimming stripped 5 bases from V and 1 base from J, with 16 bases between. CDR3 sequence reads: CASSECSEVCTDTQYF. CDR3 DNA sequence: TGTGCCAGCAGCGAATGCTCGGAGGTGTGCACAGATACGCAGTATTTT.

There are many counts of this clonotype. CDR3 loop: CASSVGPTIAGSPLHF. CDR3 nucleotides: TGTGCCAGCAGCGTAGGACCGACCATCGCGGGTTCACCCCTCCACTTT. This chain connects TRBV9 to TRBJ1-6; D not resolved. Germline V gene lookup returns CDR1 SGDLS and CDR2 YYNGEE. This CDR3 spans 16 amino acids. V was shortened by 0 bases and J by 9 bases, with 16 bases between the two germline ends.

This clonotype has a handful of counts. The chain is built from TRBV12-3 or TRBV12-4 and TRBJ2-1; 12 bases line up with TRBD1. The CDR3 covers 15 residues. With 5 bases clipped from V and 7 bases from J, the junction kept 6 bases outside the gene matches. CDR3 nucleotide sequence: TGTGCCAGCAGTGGGGACAGGGGGCGTCAGAATGAGCAGTTCTTC. Its protein product is CASSGDRGRQNEQFF.

This clonotype was counted between two and nine times. In DNA form, the CDR3 reads TGTGCCAGCAGCTTAGTCAGTCAATCAGCCCAGCATTTT. Translated: CASSLVSQSAQHF. The chain links TRBV7-2 to TRBJ1-5; D remains ambiguous. Trimming shortened V by 1 base and J by 11 bases, and 12 bases separated the two germline ends. The CDR3 spans 13 residues. The germline V gene has CDR1 SGHTA and CDR2 FQGNSA.

This clonotype was found many times. This chain links TRBV14 with TRBJ2-3; perhaps TRBD2 as D (6 bases). The V and J ends lost 6 bases and 8 bases respectively, with 12 bases between them. The CDR3 length is 12 residues. From germline, CDR1 is SGHDN and CDR2 FVKESK. The CDR3 sequence: CASSHRRGTQYF. The CDR3 DNA reads TGTGCCAGCAGTCACAGGCGGGGTACGCAGTATTTT. The full variable domain, completed using reference TRBV14 and TRBJ2-3, is EAGVTQFPSHSVIEKGQTVTLRCDPISGHDNLYWYRRVMGKEIKFLLHFVKESKQDESGMPNNRFLAERTGGTYSTLKVQPAELEDSGVYFCASSHRRGTQYFGPGTRLTVL.

This sequence joins TRBV11-2 and TRBJ1-1; no clear D gene. Trimming pared 0 bases from V and 4 bases from J, leaving 12 bases between. Germline CDR1 SGHAT, CDR2 FQNNGV. The CDR3 loop spans 15 amino acids. The CDR3 DNA reads as TGTGCCAGCAGCTTAGAACAGCCCCTGGGCACTGAAGCTTTCTTT. Encoded protein: CASSLEQPLGTEAFF.

The chain combines TRBV6-6 with TRBJ2-1, with a possible D match to TRBD1 (5 bases). Per germline, CDR1 MNHNY and CDR2 SVGAGI (reference sequence). The CDR3 has 16 amino acids. Trimming left V 0 bases short and J 0 bases short, with 9 bases between. CDR3 amino acids: CASSYSQAGSYNEQFF. The CDR3 DNA follows: TGTGCCAGCAGTTACTCACAGGCCGGCTCCTACAATGAGCAGTTCTTC.

This clonotype was seen more than once but under ten times. The V call is TRBV6-6, the J call TRBJ2-7, with no clear D. The length of the CDR3 is 12 residues. Germline loops: CDR1 MNHNY, CDR2 SVGAGI (reference sequence). V lost 6 bases and J 6 bases, leaving 12 bases between the germline ends. The CDR3: CASSQDRTEQYF. The CDR3 DNA reads as TGTGCCAGCAGCCAGGACCGGACCGAGCAGTACTTC.

This chain links TRBV6-2 or TRBV6-3 with TRBJ1-5; D remains ambiguous. Per germline, CDR1 MNHEY and CDR2 SVGEGT. Trimming took 6 bases from V and 0 from J, leaving 12 bases between them. CDR3 size: 15 residues. The CDR3 sequence: CASSVRQPSNQPQHF. For the CDR3, the DNA is TGTGCCAGCAGCGTCCGGCAGCCTAGCAATCAGCCCCAGCATTTT.

This clonotype appeared many times. The gene calls are TRBV27 and TRBJ2-7; D unresolved. The CDR3 is 13 residues long. Germline-derived CDR1 and CDR2 are MNHEY and SMNVEV (reference sequence). Trimming shortened V by 3 bases and J by 2 bases, and 8 bases separated the two germline ends. The CDR3 loop reads CASSFSNTYEQYF. The CDR3 coding sequence is TGTGCCAGCAGTTTCTCAAACACCTACGAGCAGTACTTC.

The rearrangement joins TRBV15 to TRBJ2-1; perhaps D is TRBD1 or TRBD2 (6 bases each). Germline-derived CDR1 and CDR2 are LNHNV and YYDKDF (reference sequence). V lost 5 bases to trimming and J lost 7 bases, with 12 bases between them. This CDR3 contains 13 residues. CDR3 nucleotides: TGTGCCACCAGCTCTCGGAGGGGGAATGAGCAGTTCTTC. This gives the protein CATSSRRGNEQFF.

The chain couples TRBV20-1 to TRBJ1-6; no clear D. V dropped 0 bases and J dropped 7 bases, with 4 bases sitting between them. Germline assignment: CDR1 DFQATT and CDR2 SNEGSKA (reference sequence). This CDR3 is 12 amino acids long. CDR3 coding DNA: TGCAGTGCTAGAGATCCCAATTCACCCCTCCACTTT. This codes for CSARDPNSPLHF.

This clonotype occurred many times. The chain links TRBV4-3 to TRBJ2-7; D might be TRBD2 (5 bases). The germline V gene encodes CDR1 LGHNA and CDR2 YSLEER. CDR3 length equals 16 residues. Trimming cost V 2 bases and J 6 bases, with 20 bases left between them. CDR3 residues: CASSQSLRGSEREQYF. The CDR3 DNA reads TGCGCCAGCAGCCAATCTCTCCGTGGGAGCGAGCGCGAGCAGTACTTC.